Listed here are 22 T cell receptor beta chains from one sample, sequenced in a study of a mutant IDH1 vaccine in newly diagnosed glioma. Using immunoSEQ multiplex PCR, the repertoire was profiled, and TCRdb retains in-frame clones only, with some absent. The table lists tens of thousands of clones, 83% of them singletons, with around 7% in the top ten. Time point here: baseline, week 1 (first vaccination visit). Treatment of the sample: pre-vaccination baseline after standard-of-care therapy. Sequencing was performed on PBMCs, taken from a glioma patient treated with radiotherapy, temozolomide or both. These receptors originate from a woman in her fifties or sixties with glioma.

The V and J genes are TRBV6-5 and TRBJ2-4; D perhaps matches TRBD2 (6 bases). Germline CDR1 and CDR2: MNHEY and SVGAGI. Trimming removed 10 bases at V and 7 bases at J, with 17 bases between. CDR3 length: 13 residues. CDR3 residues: CATSRGIGNIQYF. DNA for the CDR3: TGTGCCACCTCCCGCGGGATAGGTAACATTCAGTACTTC.

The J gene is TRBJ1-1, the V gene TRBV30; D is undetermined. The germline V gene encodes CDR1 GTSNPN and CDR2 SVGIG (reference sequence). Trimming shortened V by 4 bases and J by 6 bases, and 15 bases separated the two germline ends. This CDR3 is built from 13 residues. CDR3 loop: CAWMGSSHAEAFF. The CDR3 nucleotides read TGTGCCTGGATGGGCTCGAGTCACGCTGAAGCTTTCTTT.

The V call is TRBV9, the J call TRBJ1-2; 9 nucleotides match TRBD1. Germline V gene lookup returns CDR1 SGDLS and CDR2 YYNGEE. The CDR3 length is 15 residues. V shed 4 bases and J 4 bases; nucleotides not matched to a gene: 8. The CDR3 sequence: CASSTTGGTSYGYTF. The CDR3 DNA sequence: TGTGCCAGCAGCACCACAGGGGGCACAAGCTATGGCTACACCTTC. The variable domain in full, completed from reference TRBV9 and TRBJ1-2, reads DSGVTQTPKHLITATGQRVTLRCSPRSGDLSVYWYQQSLDQGLQFLIQYYNGEERAKGNILERFSAQQFPDLHSELNLSSLELGDSALYFCASSTTGGTSYGYTFGSGTRLTVV.

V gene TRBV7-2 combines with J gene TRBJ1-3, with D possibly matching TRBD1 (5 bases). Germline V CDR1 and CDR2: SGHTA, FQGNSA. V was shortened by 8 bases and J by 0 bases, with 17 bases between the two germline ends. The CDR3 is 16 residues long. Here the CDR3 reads CASSWGGGSSGNTIYF. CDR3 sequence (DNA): TGTGCCAGCTCCTGGGGGGGAGGGAGCTCTGGAAACACCATATATTTT. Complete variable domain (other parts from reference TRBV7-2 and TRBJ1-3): GAGVSQSPSNKVTEKGKDVELRCDPISGHTALYWYRQSLGQGLEFLIYFQGNSAPDKSGLPSDRFSAERTGGSVSTLTIQRTQQEDSAVYLCASSWGGGSSGNTIYFGEGSWLTVV.

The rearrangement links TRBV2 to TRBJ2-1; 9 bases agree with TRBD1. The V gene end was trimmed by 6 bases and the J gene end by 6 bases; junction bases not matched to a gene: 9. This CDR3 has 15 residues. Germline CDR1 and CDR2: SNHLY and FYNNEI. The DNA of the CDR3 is TGTGCCAGCAGAACGGGACAGGGAATCGGCAATGAGCAGTTCTTC. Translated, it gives CASRTGQGIGNEQFF.

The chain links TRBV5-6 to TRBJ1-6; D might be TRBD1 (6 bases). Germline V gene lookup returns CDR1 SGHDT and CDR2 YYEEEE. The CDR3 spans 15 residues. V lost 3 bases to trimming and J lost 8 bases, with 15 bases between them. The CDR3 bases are TGTGCCAGCAGCTCCAGGGGCCGGGGGTATTCACCCCTCCACTTT. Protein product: CASSSRGRGYSPLHF.

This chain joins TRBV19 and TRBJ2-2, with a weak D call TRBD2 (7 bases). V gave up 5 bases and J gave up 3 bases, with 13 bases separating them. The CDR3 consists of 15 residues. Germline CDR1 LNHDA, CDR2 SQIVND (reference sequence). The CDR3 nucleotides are TGTGCCAGTAGTGATCGGGGGGCGGACACCGGGGAGCTGTTTTTT. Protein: CASSDRGADTGELFF. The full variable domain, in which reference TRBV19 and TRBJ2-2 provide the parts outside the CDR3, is DGGITQSPKYLFRKEGQNVTLSCEQNLNHDAMYWYRQDPGQGLRLIYYSQIVNDFQKGDIAEGYSVSREKKESFPLTVTSAQKNPTAFYLCASSDRGADTGELFFGEGSRLTVL.

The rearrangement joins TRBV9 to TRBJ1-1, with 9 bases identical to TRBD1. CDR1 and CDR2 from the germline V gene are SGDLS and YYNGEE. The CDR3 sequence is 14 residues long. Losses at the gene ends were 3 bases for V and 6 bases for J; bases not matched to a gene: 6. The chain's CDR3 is CASSDGTGFAEAFF. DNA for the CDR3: TGTGCCAGCAGCGATGGGACAGGGTTTGCTGAAGCTTTCTTT.

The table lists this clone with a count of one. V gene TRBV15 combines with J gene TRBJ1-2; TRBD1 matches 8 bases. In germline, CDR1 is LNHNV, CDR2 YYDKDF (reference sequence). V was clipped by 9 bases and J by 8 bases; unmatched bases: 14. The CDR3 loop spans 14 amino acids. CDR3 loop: CATEMDRDNSGYTF. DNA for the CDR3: TGTGCCACTGAAATGGACAGGGATAATTCGGGCTACACCTTC.

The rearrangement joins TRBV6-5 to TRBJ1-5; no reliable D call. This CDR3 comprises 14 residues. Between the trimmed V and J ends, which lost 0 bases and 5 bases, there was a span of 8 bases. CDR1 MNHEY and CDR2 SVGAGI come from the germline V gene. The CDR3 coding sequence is TGTGCCAGCAGTTACTCTACCGGATATCAGCCCCAGCATTTT. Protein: CASSYSTGYQPQHF.

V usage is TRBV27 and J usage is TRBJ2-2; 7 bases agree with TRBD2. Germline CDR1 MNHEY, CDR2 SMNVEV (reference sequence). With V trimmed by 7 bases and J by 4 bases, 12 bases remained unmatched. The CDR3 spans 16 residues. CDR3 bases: TGTGCCAGCACCCCCGTCGGGGGGATGGGCACCGGGGAGCTGTTTTTT. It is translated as CASTPVGGMGTGELFF.

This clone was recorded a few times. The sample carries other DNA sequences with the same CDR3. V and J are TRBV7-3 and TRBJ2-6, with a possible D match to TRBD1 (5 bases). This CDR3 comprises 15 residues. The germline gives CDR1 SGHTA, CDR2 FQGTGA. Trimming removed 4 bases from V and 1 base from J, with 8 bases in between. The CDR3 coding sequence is TGTGCCAGCAGCTGGCAGGGATCTGGGGCCAACGTCCTGACTTTC. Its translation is CASSWQGSGANVLTF.

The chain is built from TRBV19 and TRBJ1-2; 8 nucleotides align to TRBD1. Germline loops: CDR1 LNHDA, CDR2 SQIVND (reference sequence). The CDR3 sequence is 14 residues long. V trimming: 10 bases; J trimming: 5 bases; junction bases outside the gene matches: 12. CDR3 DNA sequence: TGTGCCACCGAAAGTCAGGACAGGGTATATGGCTACACCTTC. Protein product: CATESQDRVYGYTF.

CDR3 residues: CAISAFPSGGMKKEQFF. For the CDR3, the DNA is TGTGCCATCAGTGCCTTCCCGAGCGGGGGGATGAAGAAGGAGCAGTTCTTC. The rearrangement uses TRBV10-3 and TRBJ2-1, with 9 bases lining up with TRBD2. The length of the CDR3 is 17 residues. Germline V gene lookup returns CDR1 ENHRY and CDR2 SYGVKD. Unmatched junction bases numbered 17, after V lost 4 bases and J lost 10 bases.

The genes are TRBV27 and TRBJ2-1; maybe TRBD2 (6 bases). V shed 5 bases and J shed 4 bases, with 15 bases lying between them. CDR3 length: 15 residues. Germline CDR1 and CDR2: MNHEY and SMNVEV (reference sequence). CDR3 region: CASSGSGTEYNEQFF. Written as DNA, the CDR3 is TGTGCCAGCAGTGGATCCGGGACTGAGTACAATGAGCAGTTCTTC.

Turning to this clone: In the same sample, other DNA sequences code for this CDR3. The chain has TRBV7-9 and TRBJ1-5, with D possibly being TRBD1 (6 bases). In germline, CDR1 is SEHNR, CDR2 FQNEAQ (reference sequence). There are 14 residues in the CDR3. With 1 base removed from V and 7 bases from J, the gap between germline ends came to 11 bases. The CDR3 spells CASSLEGGGQPQHF. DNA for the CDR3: TGTGCCAGCAGCTTAGAGGGGGGCGGGCAGCCCCAGCATTTT.

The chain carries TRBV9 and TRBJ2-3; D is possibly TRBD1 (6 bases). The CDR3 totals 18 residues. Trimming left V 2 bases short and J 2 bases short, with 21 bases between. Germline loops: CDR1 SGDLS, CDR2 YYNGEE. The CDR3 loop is CASSVLSNSDSYTDTQYF. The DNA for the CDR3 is TGTGCCAGCAGCGTGCTCTCCAACTCGGACAGCTACACAGATACGCAGTATTTT.

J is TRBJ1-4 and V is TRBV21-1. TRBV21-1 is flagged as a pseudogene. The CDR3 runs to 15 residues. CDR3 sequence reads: CASSKVQGREEKLFF. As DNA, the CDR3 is TGTGCCAGCAGCAAAGTGCAGGGCCGGGAGGAAAAACTGTTTTTT.

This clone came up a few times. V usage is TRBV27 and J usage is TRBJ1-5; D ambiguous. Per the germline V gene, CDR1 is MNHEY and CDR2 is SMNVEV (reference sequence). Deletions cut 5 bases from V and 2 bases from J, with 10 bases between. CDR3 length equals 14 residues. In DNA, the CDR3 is TGTGCCAGCAGTCCACTACTACGCAATCAGCCCCAGCATTTT. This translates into CASSPLLRNQPQHF.

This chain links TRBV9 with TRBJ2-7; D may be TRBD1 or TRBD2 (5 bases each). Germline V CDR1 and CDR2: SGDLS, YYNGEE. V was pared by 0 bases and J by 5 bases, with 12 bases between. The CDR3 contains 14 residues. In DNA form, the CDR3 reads TGTGCCAGCAGCGTAGCTTGGGGGAGCCACGAGCAGTACTTC. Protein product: CASSVAWGSHEQYF.

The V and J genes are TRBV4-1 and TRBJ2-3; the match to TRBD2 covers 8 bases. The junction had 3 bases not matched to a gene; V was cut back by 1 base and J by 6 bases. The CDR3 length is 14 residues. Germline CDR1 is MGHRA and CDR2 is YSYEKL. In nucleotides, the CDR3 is TGCGCCAGCAGCCAAGCGGGGGGGCCGGATACGCAGTATTTT. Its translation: CASSQAGGPDTQYF.

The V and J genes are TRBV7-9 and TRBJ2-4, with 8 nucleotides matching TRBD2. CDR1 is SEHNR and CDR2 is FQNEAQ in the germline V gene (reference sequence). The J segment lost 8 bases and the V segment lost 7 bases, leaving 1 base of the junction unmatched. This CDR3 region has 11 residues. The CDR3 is CASNSGDIQYF. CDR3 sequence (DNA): TGTGCCAGCAATAGCGGGGACATTCAGTACTTC. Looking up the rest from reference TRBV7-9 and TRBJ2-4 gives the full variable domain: DTGVSQNPRHKITKRGQNVTFRCDPISEHNRLYWYRQTLGQGPEFLTYFQNEAQLEKSRLLSDRFSAERPKGSFSTLEIQRTEQGDSAMYLCASNSGDIQYFGAGTRLSVL.